These 13 T cell receptor beta chains were all obtained from the same sample, sequenced in a study of human T cells and chemical hapten exposure. A single record per CDR3 protein comes from TCRdb applying MiXCR to the RACE reads. Found here are about 84,000 distinct CDR3 sequences, 10% to 12% of them singletons; the top ten hold more than 3%. Time point: patch test 3, about 24 weeks after DPC sensitization. Treatment specified: therapeutic diphenylcyclopropenone sensitization with weekly scalp DPC. The source material was whole blood, sampled in connection with sensitization to the hapten diphenylcyclopropenone (DPC). The receptor set was obtained from a woman aged 45-65 years with alopecia areata. Some clones in this sample may be carry-over from other donors' samples.

In its sample, this clonotype was seen a few times. This chain joins TRBV7-2 and TRBJ2-1; no firm D call. Trimming left V 5 bases short and J 4 bases short, with 6 bases between. The CDR3 spans 12 residues. In germline, CDR1 is SGHTA, CDR2 FQGNSA. CDR3 coding DNA: TGTGCCAGCAGCCCCTCTTACAATGAGCAGTTCTTC. Translating it yields CASSPSYNEQFF.

In regard to this clonotype: With a much larger clone just one base away, this may be a read error. J is TRBJ1-5 and V is TRBV19; D remains ambiguous. V gave up 1 base and J gave up 7 bases, with 5 bases separating them. Germline lookup yields CDR1 LNHDA and CDR2 SQIVND (reference sequence). The CDR3 loop spans 12 amino acids. The CDR3 protein is CASSIVVQPQHF. As DNA, the CDR3 is TGTGCCAGTAGTATAGTTGTCCAGCCCCAGCATTTT.

The chain carries TRBV4-2 and TRBJ2-1, with D possibly being TRBD2 (5 bases). Trimming took 3 bases from V and 6 from J, leaving 12 bases between them. The germline CDR1 and CDR2 sequences are LGHNA and YNFKEQ. The CDR3 has 14 amino acids. The CDR3 region is CASSQSKGSNEQFF. Here the CDR3 DNA reads TGTGCCAGCAGCCAGTCGAAAGGGAGCAATGAGCAGTTCTTC.

The V call is TRBV20-1, the J call TRBJ2-5; 7 nucleotides align to TRBD2. This CDR3 spans 14 amino acids. After removal of 5 bases from V and 2 bases from J, the junction contained 8 bases not matched to a gene. Per germline, CDR1 DFQATT and CDR2 SNEGSKA (reference sequence). CDR3 in amino acids: CSAPWPSGQETQYF. The CDR3, as DNA: TGCAGTGCTCCTTGGCCTAGCGGACAAGAGACCCAGTACTTC.

This clonotype was picked up a small number of times. The chain has TRBV5-5 and TRBJ2-1, with 11 bases that match TRBD2. This CDR3 is built from 13 residues. CDR1 SGHKS and CDR2 YYEKEE come from the germline V gene (reference sequence). J was trimmed by 7 bases and V by 4 bases; bases with no gene match: 1. The CDR3 sequence: CASSRTSGNEQFF. DNA of the CDR3: TGTGCCAGCAGCCGGACTAGCGGGAATGAGCAGTTCTTC.

The chain couples TRBV20-1 to TRBJ2-3; 10 bases line up with TRBD2. The V gene end was trimmed by 1 base and the J gene end by 4 bases; junction bases not matched to a gene: 5. The CDR3 totals 15 residues. Germline V CDR1 and CDR2: DFQATT, SNEGSKA (reference sequence). CDR3 sequence reads: CSARGLAGGPDTQYF. The DNA of the CDR3 is TGCAGTGCTAGAGGCTTAGCGGGAGGTCCAGATACGCAGTATTTT.

This clonotype showed up many times. The chain carries TRBV18 and TRBJ1-3; D unresolved. This CDR3 is built from 13 residues. V was trimmed by 3 bases and J by 6 bases, leaving 9 bases between them. Germline assignment: CDR1 KGHSH and CDR2 LQKENI. The CDR3 DNA is TGTGCCAGCTCACCGTCGGGGTCAAACACCATATATTTT. Amino acids: CASSPSGSNTIYF.

The genes are TRBV5-6 and TRBJ2-7; 9 bases fit TRBD2. The V and J ends lost 4 bases and 4 bases, in that order; junction bases with no gene match: 9. The CDR3 is 15 residues long. Germline V lookup: CDR1 SGHDT, CDR2 YYEEEE. The CDR3 region is CASSAPGLAKYEQYF. The CDR3 DNA reads as TGTGCCAGCAGCGCGCCGGGACTAGCTAAATACGAGCAGTACTTC.

There are many counts of this clonotype. The chain has TRBV29-1 and TRBJ1-6; 8 nucleotides agree with TRBD1. Trimming removed 5 bases from V and 7 bases from J; junction bases left unmatched: 4. This CDR3 has 13 residues. Germline CDR1 reads SQVTM; CDR2 reads ANQGSEA. The CDR3 region has the DNA TGCAGCGTTTTGACAGGGGACAATTCACCCCTCCACTTT. It encodes CSVLTGDNSPLHF.

This clonotype was counted many times. This chain uses TRBV20-1 with TRBJ2-2, with a possible D match to TRBD2 (6 bases). The CDR3 contains 13 residues. Trimming took off 3 bases at V and 1 base at J, with 6 bases between the two ends. CDR1 and CDR2 from the germline V gene are DFQATT and SNEGSKA (reference sequence). The CDR3 DNA is TGCAGTGCTAGGGGACTGAACACCGGGGAGCTGTTTTTT. This encodes CSARGLNTGELFF.

This clonotype was detected many times. The rearrangement uses TRBV9 and TRBJ1-4; 9 nucleotides match TRBD1. This CDR3 comprises 13 residues. V gave up 4 bases and J gave up 8 bases; unmatched junction bases: 3. In germline, CDR1 is SGDLS, CDR2 YYNGEE. DNA of the CDR3: TGTGCCAGCAGCATCGGACAGGGGGAAAAACTGTTTTTT. Protein: CASSIGQGEKLFF. The variable domain in full, completed from reference TRBV9 and TRBJ1-4, reads DSGVTQTPKHLITATGQRVTLRCSPRSGDLSVYWYQQSLDQGLQFLIQYYNGEERAKGNILERFSAQQFPDLHSELNLSSLELGDSALYFCASSIGQGEKLFFGSGTQLSVL.

This clonotype was seen more than once but under ten times. The gene calls are TRBV29-1 and TRBJ2-3; perhaps TRBD2 as D (5 bases). Per germline, CDR1 SQVTM and CDR2 ANQGSEA. The CDR3 contains 13 residues. Trimming pared 8 bases from V and 2 bases from J, leaving 14 bases between. Here the CDR3 reads CSSPSGFTDTQYF. The CDR3 nucleotides are TGCAGCTCGCCGTCGGGGTTCACAGATACGCAGTATTTT.

In its sample, this clonotype was seen many times. The chain combines TRBV5-1 with TRBJ1-1; D may be TRBD1 (5 bases). CDR3 size: 17 residues. Trimming removed 0 bases from V and 0 bases from J, with 15 bases in between. The germline CDR1 and CDR2 sequences are SGHRS and YFSETQ. CDR3 amino acids: CASSLVSGWSMNTEAFF. The CDR3 nucleotides read TGCGCCAGCAGCTTGGTGTCAGGGTGGTCTATGAACACTGAAGCTTTCTTT.